This T cell receptor (beta chain) emerged from a study of cytomegalovirus exposure and HLA in healthy donors. Primers for the PCR totalled 60 Vbeta and 13 Jbeta. Assay used: immunoSEQ multiplex PCR; TCRdb lists only in-frame clones, some missing. The table shows over 150,000 clones, with around 64% occurring only once. The trim removed 4 bases at V and 3 bases at J, leaving 7 bases unmatched. The CDR3 covers 16 residues. From germline, CDR1 is MDHEN and CDR2 SYDVKM. The TCR was taken from a woman in her twenties or thirties in good health and CMV-seronegative. The genes are TRBV28 and TRBJ1-4; TRBD1 agrees at 8 bases. The specimen sequenced was PBMCs. CDR3 residues: CASSYPGTGPNEKLFF. CDR3 DNA sequence: TGTGCCAGCAGTTACCCCGGGACAGGACCTAATGAAAAACTGTTTTTT.